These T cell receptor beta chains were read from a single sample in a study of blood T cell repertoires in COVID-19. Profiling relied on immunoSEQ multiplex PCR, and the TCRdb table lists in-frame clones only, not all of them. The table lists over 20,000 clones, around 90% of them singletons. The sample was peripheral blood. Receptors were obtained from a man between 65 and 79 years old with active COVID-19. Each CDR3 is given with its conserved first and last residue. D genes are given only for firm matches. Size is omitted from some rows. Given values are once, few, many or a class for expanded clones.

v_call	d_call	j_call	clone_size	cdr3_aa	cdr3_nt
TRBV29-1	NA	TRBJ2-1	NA	CSVGGQEGSYNEQFF	TGCAGCGTTGGGGGGCAGGAAGGCTCCTACAATGAGCAGTTCTTC
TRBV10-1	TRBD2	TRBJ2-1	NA	CASSDGGRANEQFF	TGCGCCAGCAGTGACGGCGGGAGGGCCAATGAGCAGTTCTTC
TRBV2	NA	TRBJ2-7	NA	CASSSYYEQYF	TGTGCCAGCAGTTCCTATTACGAGCAGTACTTC
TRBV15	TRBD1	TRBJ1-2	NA	CATSVPGTVARTF	TGTGCCACCAGCGTCCCCGGGACAGTGGCAAGGACCTTC
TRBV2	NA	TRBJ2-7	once	CASMSNRDSYEQYF	TGTGCCAGCATGTCGAACAGGGACTCCTACGAGCAGTACTTC
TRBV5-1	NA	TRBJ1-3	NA	CASSLASGAGNTIYF	TGCGCCAGCAGCTTGGCCTCGGGTGCTGGAAACACCATATATTTT
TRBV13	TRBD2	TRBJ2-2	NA	CASSLESGTSGSSGGELFF	TGTGCCAGCAGCTTAGAATCCGGGACTAGCGGGAGTTCAGGCGGGGAGCTGTTTTTT
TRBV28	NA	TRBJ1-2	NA	CASSLMVSYGYTF	TGTGCCAGCAGTTTAATGGTGAGCTATGGCTACACCTTC
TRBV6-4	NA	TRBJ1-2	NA	CASSKSFSGNYGYTF	TGTGCCAGCAGTAAGAGTTTCTCCGGGAACTATGGCTACACCTTC
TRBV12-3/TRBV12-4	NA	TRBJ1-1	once	CASSLVPGTEAFF	TGTGCCAGCAGTTTAGTCCCCGGGACTGAAGCTTTCTTT
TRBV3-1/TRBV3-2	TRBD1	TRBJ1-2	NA	CASSQTGPTNYGYTF	TGTGCCAGCAGCCAGACAGGGCCCACTAACTATGGCTACACCTTC
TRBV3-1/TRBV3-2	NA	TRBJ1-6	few	CASSQDFGGSNSPLHF	TGTGCCAGCAGCCAAGATTTCGGGGGATCTAATTCACCCCTCCACTTT
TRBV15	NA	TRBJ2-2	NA	CATSRGEGGTGELFF	TGTGCCACCAGCAGAGGGGAGGGGGGCACCGGGGAGCTGTTTTTT
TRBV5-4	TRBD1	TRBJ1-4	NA	CASSSGTENEKLFF	TGTGCCAGCAGCTCCGGGACAGAAAATGAAAAACTGTTTTTT
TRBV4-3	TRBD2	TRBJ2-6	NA	CASSRDYTPAGANVLTF	TGCGCCAGCAGCCGGGACTACACCCCTGCTGGGGCCAACGTCCTGACTTTC
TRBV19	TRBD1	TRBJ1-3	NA	CASSTTGQISGNTIYF	TGTGCCAGTAGTACCACGGGACAGATCTCTGGAAACACCATATATTTT
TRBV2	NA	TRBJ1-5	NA	CASKRDNNQPQHF	TGTGCCAGCAAGCGGGACAACAATCAGCCCCAGCATTTT
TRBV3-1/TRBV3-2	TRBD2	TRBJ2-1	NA	CASSRQVASGSDEQFF	TGTGCCAGCAGCCGCCAGGTCGCTAGCGGGAGCGATGAGCAGTTCTTC
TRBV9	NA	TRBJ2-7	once	CASSVGGTNSYEQYF	TGTGCCAGCAGCGTAGGAGGGACAAACTCCTACGAGCAGTACTTC
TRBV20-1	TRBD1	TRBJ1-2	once	CSASQSGTGGFYGYTF	TGCAGTGCTAGTCAATCCGGGACAGGGGGCTTTTATGGCTACACCTTC
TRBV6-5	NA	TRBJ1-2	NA	CASSYSQDRGYGYTF	TGTGCCAGCAGTTACTCACAGGACCGGGGGTATGGCTACACCTTC
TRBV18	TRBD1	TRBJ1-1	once	CASSGGQALNTEAFF	TGTGCCAGCTCAGGGGGACAGGCTTTGAACACTGAAGCTTTCTTT
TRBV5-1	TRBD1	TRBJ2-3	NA	CASSLRGPGQGVLDTQYF	TGCGCCAGCAGCTTGAGGGGACCGGGACAGGGTGTTTTGGATACGCAGTATTTT
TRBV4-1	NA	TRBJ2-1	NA	CASSQEGSGLNEQFF	TGCGCCAGCAGCCAAGAGGGTAGCGGACTCAATGAGCAGTTCTTC
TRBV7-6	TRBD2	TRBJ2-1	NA	CASSPPPTSGRGNEQFF	TGTGCCAGCAGCCCCCCCCCGACTAGCGGGAGGGGTAATGAGCAGTTCTTC
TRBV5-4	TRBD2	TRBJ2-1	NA	CASRPTSGSSYNEQFF	TGTGCCAGCAGGCCGACTAGCGGGAGCTCCTACAATGAGCAGTTCTTC
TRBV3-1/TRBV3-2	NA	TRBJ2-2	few	CASSQAVRAGELFF	TGTGCCAGCAGCCAAGCGGTGCGGGCCGGGGAGCTGTTTTTT
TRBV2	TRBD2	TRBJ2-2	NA	CASSASGGELFF	TGTGCCAGCAGCGCTAGCGGCGGGGAGCTGTTTTTT
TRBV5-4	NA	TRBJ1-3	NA	CASSFAVRSGNTIYF	TGTGCCAGCAGCTTCGCCGTACGGTCTGGAAACACCATATATTTT
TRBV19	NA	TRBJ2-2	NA	CALYLRDLTNTGELFF	TGTGCCCTATACCTCCGTGACTTAACGAACACCGGGGAGCTGTTTTTT
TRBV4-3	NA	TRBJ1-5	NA	CASSQELGNQPQHF	TGCGCCAGCAGCCAAGAACTAGGCAATCAGCCCCAGCATTTT
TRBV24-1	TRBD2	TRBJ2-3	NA	CATSKAGSTDTQYF	TGTGCCACCAGTAAAGCGGGGTCCACAGATACGCAGTATTTT
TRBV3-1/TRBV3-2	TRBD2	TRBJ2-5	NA	CATSRGGGLETQYF	TGTGCCACCTCGCGTGGGGGAGGGCTGGAGACCCAGTACTTC
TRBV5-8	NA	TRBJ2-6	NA	CASSSIHRAGANVLTF	TGTGCCAGCAGCTCGATTCACAGGGCCGGGGCCAACGTCCTGACTTTC